This TCR beta chain was sequenced for a study of cytomegalovirus exposure and HLA in healthy donors. Notes on the study in general: A later look showed TCR association rates differing by HLA locus, highest for DRB1 and lowest for HLA-C. Sequencing artifact likely explains a cluster of highly shared sequence variants. A missense DCLRE1C variant was associated with V- and J-gene trimming of TCR beta chains in a later analysis, and an independent cohort replicated the association.

The germline V and J ends were trimmed by 3 bases and 2 bases, with 17 bases remaining between them. Germline CDR1 reads MDHEN; CDR2 reads SYDVKM. The CDR3 sequence is 16 residues long. Primers: 60 Vbeta forward and 13 Jbeta reverse. Data came from immunoSEQ multiplex PCR; TCRdb stores just in-frame clones and leaves some out. The repertoire includes 80,000 to 100,000 clones, more than 50% of them detected once, and 15% sits in the top ten. There are a few counts of this clone. What it recognizes is unknown. The genes are TRBV28 and TRBJ2-7; a weak D match, TRBD2 (5 bases). The sequenced sample was PBMCs. The sequence was collected from a woman aged 40 to 50 in good health and CMV-seropositive. CDR3 in DNA: TGTGCCAGCAGTTTCCGGACTTCGTCAGGAGCCTACGAGCAGTACTTC. Translating it yields CASSFRTSSGAYEQYF.